These T cell receptor beta chains were read from a single sample in a study of T cells in Graves' hyperthyroidism and ophthalmopathy. TCRdb used MiXCR to reprocess the multiplex PCR reads, holding one entry per CDR3 protein. The repertoire consists of under 250,000 distinct CDR3 sequences, with around 25% occurring once and the leading ten covering around 32%. The sequencing sample was made of blood. Receptors were obtained from a woman aged 40 to 55 with Graves' ophthalmopathy. Both conserved end residues are part of each CDR3. The order of the fields is clone size, J gene, D gene, V gene, CDR3 protein, CDR3 DNA. A D gene is named only where the DNA matches it firmly. Clone size is stated in some rows and not others, as once, few, many or a class when expanded.

. | TRBJ1-1 | . | TRBV6-1 | CATSVMGSYTEAFF | TGTGCCACCTCGGTGATGGGTTCGTACACTGAAGCTTTCTTT
. | TRBJ2-7 | . | TRBV7-2 | CASSLARAPLNEQYF | TGTGCCAGCAGCTTAGCGAGGGCCCCATTGAACGAGCAGTACTTC
. | TRBJ1-1 | . | TRBV12-3/TRBV12-4 | CASSLAGGRAAEAFF | TGTGCCAGCAGTCTAGCAGGTGGCAGGGCCGCTGAAGCTTTCTTT
. | TRBJ2-4 | . | TRBV6-1 | CASRSGGLHIQYF | TGTGCCAGCAGATCAGGAGGTTTGCACATTCAGTACTTC
many | TRBJ1-2 | TRBD1 | TRBV28 | CASSYPTGVVDGYTF | TGTGCCAGCAGTTACCCGACAGGGGTCGTGGATGGCTACACCTTC
. | TRBJ1-5 | . | TRBV27 | CASSLMGRPGNQPQHF | TGTGCCAGCAGTTTAATGGGGAGGCCGGGCAATCAGCCCCAGCATTTT
many | TRBJ1-1 | . | TRBV7-9 | CASSLHTEAFF | TGTGCCAGCAGCTTGCACACTGAAGCTTTCTTT
many | TRBJ2-7 | . | TRBV14 | CASSPMSGTGAYEQYF | TGTGCCAGCAGCCCCATGTCCGGGACGGGCGCCTACGAGCAGTACTTC
many | TRBJ2-7 | . | TRBV6-5 | CASSYSTVRGTYEQYF | TGTGCCAGCAGTTACTCGACGGTACGGGGCACCTACGAGCAGTACTTC
many | TRBJ2-5 | . | TRBV18 | CASSPGTGGSETQYF | TGTGCCAGCTCACCGGGGACCGGAGGGAGCGAGACCCAGTACTTC
few | TRBJ2-7 | . | TRBV6-2/TRBV6-3 | CASSRRRWYEQYF | TGTGCCAGCAGTCGGCGAAGGTGGTACGAGCAGTACTTC
. | TRBJ1-5 | TRBD1 | TRBV6-1 | CASSIQGKNQPQHF | TGTGCCAGCAGCATACAGGGGAAGAATCAGCCCCAGCATTTT
. | TRBJ2-7 | . | TRBV20-1 | CSAREEREQYF | TGCAGTGCCAGGGAAGAACGCGAGCAGTACTTC
many | TRBJ2-5 | . | TRBV19 | CASSPERFGEETQYF | TGTGCCAGTAGCCCTGAGAGATTCGGCGAAGAGACCCAGTACTTC
many | TRBJ2-1 | . | TRBV30 | CAWAKLQAASSYNEQFF | TGTGCCTGGGCTAAGCTTCAAGCAGCGAGCTCCTACAATGAGCAGTTCTTC
many | TRBJ1-3 | . | TRBV12-3/TRBV12-4 | CASSHGRSSGNTIYF | TGTGCCAGCAGTCATGGACGGAGCTCTGGAAACACCATATATTTT
few | TRBJ2-5 | . | TRBV7-2 | CASSLFPGETQYF | TGTGCCAGCAGCTTATTCCCTGGGGAGACCCAGTACTTC
many | TRBJ2-7 | TRBD2 | TRBV7-2 | CASSPGRVFTYEQYF | TGTGCCAGCAGCCCCGGGAGGGTGTTTACCTACGAGCAGTACTTC
. | TRBJ2-4 | . | TRBV12-3/TRBV12-4 | CASSYSGTDVQYF | TGTGCCAGCAGCTATTCGGGGACGGATGTTCAGTACTTC
many | TRBJ2-4 | . | TRBV2 | CASSEAENIQYF | TGTGCCAGCAGTGAAGCAGAAAACATTCAGTACTTC
many | TRBJ1-6 | . | TRBV2 | CASKQGLPLHF | TGTGCCAGCAAGCAGGGGTTGCCCCTCCACTTT
many | TRBJ2-5 | . | TRBV7-9 | CASSFDQGTPQETQYF | TGTGCCAGCAGCTTTGATCAGGGGACCCCCCAAGAGACCCAGTACTTC
many | TRBJ2-7 | . | TRBV20-1 | CSARDGDSLDEQYF | TGCAGTGCTAGAGATGGGGACTCCCTCGACGAGCAGTACTTC
many | TRBJ1-2 | TRBD1 | TRBV24-1 | CATSDAGTGFSNYGYTF | TGTGCCACCAGTGATGCCGGGACAGGGTTTTCTAACTATGGCTACACCTTC
many | TRBJ1-1 | . | TRBV7-9 | CASTRARGVTEAFF | TGTGCCAGCACCCGAGCACGGGGAGTCACTGAAGCTTTCTTT
many | TRBJ1-1 | . | TRBV4-1 | CASSQDSSAEAFF | TGCGCCAGCAGCCAAGATTCTTCGGCTGAAGCTTTCTTT
many | TRBJ2-7 | . | TRBV28 | CASSPHTGTRTQYF | TGTGCCAGCAGTCCCCATACCGGGACCAGGACGCAGTACTTC
many | TRBJ1-5 | TRBD1 | TRBV6-1 | CASSDGTGANQPQHF | TGTGCCAGCAGTGACGGGACAGGGGCCAATCAGCCCCAGCATTTT
many | TRBJ1-5 | . | TRBV6-1 | CASSEFIGISNQPQHF | TGTGCCAGCAGTGAATTTATCGGGATTAGCAATCAGCCCCAGCATTTT
many | TRBJ2-7 | TRBD1 | TRBV7-2 | CASSYYRDREYEQYF | TGTGCCAGCAGCTACTACCGGGACAGGGAATACGAGCAGTACTTC
. | TRBJ1-1 | . | TRBV19 | CASRAGFSSFF | TGTGCCAGTAGGGCAGGGTTCTCGAGTTTCTTT
few | TRBJ2-7 | TRBD1 | TRBV5-1 | CASSVGQGPYEQYF | TGCGCCAGCAGCGTGGGACAGGGACCCTACGAGCAGTACTTC
many | TRBJ2-7 | . | TRBV20-1 | CSAQSVSYEQYF | TGCAGTGCTCAAAGCGTCTCCTACGAGCAGTACTTC
many | TRBJ2-5 | . | TRBV2 | CASSESPNRETQYF | TGTGCCAGCAGTGAAAGCCCAAATAGAGAGACCCAGTACTTC
many | TRBJ2-7 | . | TRBV2 | CASSEDRWGTGYEQYF | TGTGCCAGCAGTGAAGACAGGTGGGGGACCGGATACGAGCAGTACTTC
once | TRBJ2-5 | TRBD1 | TRBV12-3/TRBV12-4 | CASSVGQGAKTQYF | TGTGCCAGCAGCGTCGGACAGGGGGCGAAGACCCAGTACTTC
. | TRBJ1-6 | TRBD1 | TRBV27 | CASSYGGTGSRVDSPLHF | TGTGCCAGCAGTTACGGTGGGACAGGCTCAAGGGTTGATTCACCCCTCCACTTT
many | TRBJ2-7 | . | TRBV29-1 | CSVEEDSYEQYF | TGCAGCGTTGAAGAGGATAGCTACGAGCAGTACTTC
many | TRBJ1-2 | . | TRBV29-1 | CSVARHSNYGYTF | TGCAGCGTTGCTAGACACTCTAACTATGGCTACACCTTC
many | TRBJ2-5 | TRBD1 | TRBV28 | CASRLGGGETQYF | TGTGCCAGCAGACTAGGGGGCGGCGAGACCCAGTACTTC
. | TRBJ2-5 | . | TRBV4-1 | CASSQEDGDQYF | TGCGCCAGCAGCCAAGAGGATGGGGACCAGTACTTC
few | TRBJ2-5 | . | TRBV28 | CASARSASGWETQYF | TGTGCCAGCGCCCGGTCGGCTAGTGGTTGGGAGACCCAGTACTTC
. | TRBJ2-5 | TRBD1 | TRBV28 | CASSLDQGAKTQYF | TGTGCCAGCAGTTTAGACCAGGGGGCAAAGACCCAGTACTTC
many | TRBJ1-2 | . | TRBV6-5 | CASSYADNYGYTF | TGTGCCAGCAGTTACGCGGATAACTATGGCTACACCTTC
many | TRBJ1-1 | TRBD1 | TRBV7-2 | CASSPRDSRNTEAFF | TGTGCCAGCAGCCCCCGGGACAGCCGAAACACTGAAGCTTTCTTT
many | TRBJ1-5 | . | TRBV27 | CASSLSLRDSNQPQHF | TGTGCCAGCAGTCTTAGCCTCCGGGACAGCAATCAGCCCCAGCATTTT
many | TRBJ2-6 | TRBD2 | TRBV3-1 | CASRGGSGANVLTF | TGTGCCAGCAGGGGGGGGTCTGGGGCCAACGTCCTGACTTTC
many | TRBJ2-5 | . | TRBV29-1 | CSVARTRAGQETQYF | TGCAGCGTTGCACGGACAAGGGCCGGTCAAGAGACCCAGTACTTC
many | TRBJ2-6 | . | TRBV7-2 | CASSLASGANVLTF | TGTGCCAGCAGCTTAGCCTCTGGGGCCAACGTCCTGACTTTC
many | TRBJ2-7 | TRBD1 | TRBV5-1 | CASSLGDREFHEQYF | TGCGCCAGCAGCTTGGGGGACAGGGAGTTCCACGAGCAGTACTTC
. | TRBJ2-4 | . | TRBV7-6 | CASSLRAGLKNIQYF | TGTGCCAGCAGCTTACGAGCGGGTCTCAAAAACATTCAGTACTTC
many | TRBJ1-3 | . | TRBV5-1 | CASSFSSHTSGNTIYF | TGCGCCAGCAGCTTCAGCAGCCACACCTCTGGAAACACCATATATTTT
many | TRBJ1-5 | TRBD1 | TRBV19 | CASNYRGAGNQPQHF | TGTGCCAGTAATTACAGGGGCGCAGGCAATCAGCCCCAGCATTTT
many | TRBJ1-5 | TRBD1 | TRBV10-3 | CAISDIQGNYGTQHF | TGTGCCATCAGTGATATACAGGGGAATTACGGGACCCAGCATTTT
. | TRBJ1-3 | TRBD1 | TRBV6-1 | CATYTGDASNTIYF | TGTGCCACCTACACAGGGGATGCCTCCAACACCATATATTTT
. | TRBJ1-5 | TRBD1 | TRBV6-5 | CASSSGTGGKPQHF | TGTGCCAGCAGTTCCGGGACAGGGGGAAAGCCCCAGCATTTT
. | TRBJ1-6 | TRBD1 | TRBV28 | CASRPTGLNSPLHF | TGTGCCAGCAGACCGACAGGGCTGAATTCACCCCTCCACTTT